This T cell receptor (beta chain) originates from a study of identical twins. The CDR3 contains 17 residues. Germline-derived CDR1 and CDR2 are SGHAT and FQDESV (reference sequence). V dropped 0 bases and J dropped 9; count of bases not matched to a gene: 10. One entry per CDR3 protein results from TCRdb running MiXCR on the 5' RACE reads. Among 500,000 to 650,000 distinct CDR3 sequences, around 7.5% were seen once, and the ten largest hold 1.6%. A note on this clonotype: What it binds is not known.

Findings and limits, study-wide: The study reached conclusions through statistical analysis that was cross-sectional, not following the same donors. The study found excess low generation probability among twin-shared out-of-frame alpha sequences. The abundant beta clonotypes from cord blood had fewer insertions, and memory repertoires had none of this.

No donor was unhealthy or non-Caucasian. The sample also formed part of further work on yellow fever vaccine responses in identical twins.

The chain links TRBV11-1 to TRBJ2-1; 11 bases are a match to TRBD2. The clonotype was recovered from a young woman in good health. Sequencing used PBMCs. CDR3 DNA: TGTGCCAGCAGCTTAGCTTACGGTCTAGCGGGAGGAGTTGAGCAGTTCTTC. Its translation is CASSLAYGLAGGVEQFF.